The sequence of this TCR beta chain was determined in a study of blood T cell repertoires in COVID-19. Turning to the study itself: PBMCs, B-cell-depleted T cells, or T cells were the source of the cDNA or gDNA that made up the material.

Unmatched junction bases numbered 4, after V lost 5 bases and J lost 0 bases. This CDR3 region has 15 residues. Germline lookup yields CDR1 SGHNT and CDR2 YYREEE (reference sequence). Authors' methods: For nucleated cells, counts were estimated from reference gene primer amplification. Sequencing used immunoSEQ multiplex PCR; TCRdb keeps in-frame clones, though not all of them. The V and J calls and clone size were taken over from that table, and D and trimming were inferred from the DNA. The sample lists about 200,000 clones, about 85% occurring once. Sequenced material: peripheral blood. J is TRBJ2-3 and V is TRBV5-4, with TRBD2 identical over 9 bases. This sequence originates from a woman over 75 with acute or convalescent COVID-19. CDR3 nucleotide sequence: TGTGCCAGCAGTCCTCTAGCGGGAAGCACAGATACGCAGTATTTT. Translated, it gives CASSPLAGSTDTQYF.